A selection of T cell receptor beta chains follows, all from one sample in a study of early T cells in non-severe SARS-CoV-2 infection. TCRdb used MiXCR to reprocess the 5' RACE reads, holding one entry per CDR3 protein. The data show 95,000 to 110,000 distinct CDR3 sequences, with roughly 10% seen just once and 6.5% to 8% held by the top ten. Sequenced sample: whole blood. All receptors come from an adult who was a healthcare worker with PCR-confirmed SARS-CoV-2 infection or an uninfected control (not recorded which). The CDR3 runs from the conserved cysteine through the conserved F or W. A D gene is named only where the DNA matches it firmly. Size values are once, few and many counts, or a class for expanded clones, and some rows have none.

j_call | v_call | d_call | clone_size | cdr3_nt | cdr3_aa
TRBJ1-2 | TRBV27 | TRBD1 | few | TGTGCCAGCAGTCGAAAGGGACAGGTGTCGAACTATGGCTACACCTTC | CASSRKGQVSNYGYTF
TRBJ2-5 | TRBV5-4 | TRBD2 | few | TGTGCCAGCAGCCTAGCGGGAGGGCGGGTTGGTGGAGCTGAGACCCAGTACTTC | CASSLAGGRVGGAETQYF
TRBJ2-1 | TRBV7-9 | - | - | TGTGCCACCACGTTTGTGGGAGCCTACAATGAGCAGTTCTTC | CATTFVGAYNEQFF
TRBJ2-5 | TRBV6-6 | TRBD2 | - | TGTGCCAGCAGTTCTACTAGCGGGAGTTTAGAGACCCAGTACTTC | CASSSTSGSLETQYF
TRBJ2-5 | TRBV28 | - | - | TGTGCCATCTTCAGGGGGGAGACCCAGAACTTC | CAIFRGETQNF
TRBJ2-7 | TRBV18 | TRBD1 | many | TGTGCCAGCTCCGGACAGGGTCTCTACGAGCAGTACTTC | CASSGQGLYEQYF
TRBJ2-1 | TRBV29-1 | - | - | TGCAGCGTTGTCAGGGGACTCTCCTACAATGAGCAGTTCTTC | CSVVRGLSYNEQFF
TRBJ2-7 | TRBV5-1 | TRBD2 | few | TGCGCCAGCAGCTTGGGGCCCACTAGCGGGAGCTACGAGCAGTACTTC | CASSLGPTSGSYEQYF
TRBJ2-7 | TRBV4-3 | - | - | TGCGCCAGCAGCCTTCACAGAGGGTCCTACGAGCAGTACTTC | CASSLHRGSYEQYF
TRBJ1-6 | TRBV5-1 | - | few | TGCGCCAGCAGCCTAAAACAGGATTCACCCCTCCACTTT | CASSLKQDSPLHF
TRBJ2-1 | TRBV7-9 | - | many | TGTGCCAGCAGCTTAACGGGGCGAGGTGGGAATGAGCAGTTCTTC | CASSLTGRGGNEQFF
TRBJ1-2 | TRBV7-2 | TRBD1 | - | TGTGCCAGCAGCTTAGCGAGGGGGCAGGGCGACGGCTACACCTTC | CASSLARGQGDGYTF